This TCR beta chain came from a study of identical twins. This clonotype was seen a single time. Its antigen is as yet unknown. Through template switching, a universal primer site was introduced, and the cDNA contained unique molecular identifiers. TCRdb reanalysed the 5' RACE reads using MiXCR and keeps one entry per CDR3 protein. The sample lists under 300,000 distinct CDR3 sequences, over 12% seen once, with 8.8% in the top ten. This CDR3 comprises 14 residues. V lost 8 bases, J lost 6 bases, and 16 bases lay in between. The germline V gene encodes CDR1 ENHRY and CDR2 SYGVKD. The study, taken as a whole, reports: Alpha sequences out of frame and shared by twins had excess low generation probability. In cord blood, abundant beta clonotypes had fewer insertions; memory showed no trend.

The V call is TRBV10-3, the J call TRBJ2-2, with D unclear. The sample comprised memory (CD45RO+) T cells sorted from blood. The clonotype comes from a woman younger than 30 in good health. CDR3 protein: CAISDGDGAGELFF. DNA for the CDR3: TGTGCCATCTCGGACGGTGATGGCGCCGGGGAGCTGTTTTTT.